Listed here are 4 T cell receptor beta chains from one sample, sequenced in a study of PD-L1 blockade in urothelial cancer. Profiled with immunoSEQ multiplex PCR; TCRdb holds only in-frame clones, not every one. This sample yields roughly 91,000 clones, of which around 85% are seen a single time; 13% to 15% belongs to the top ten. Time point in this sample: pretreatment peripheral blood. Specimen: PBMCs, collected around atezolizumab (anti-PD-L1) treatment. These receptors came from a man between 60 and 75 years old with urothelial cancer.

V is TRBV2 and J is TRBJ1-4, with D unclear. Germline CDR1 reads SNHLY; CDR2 reads FYNNEI. The CDR3 covers 16 residues. The V end was cut by 0 bases, the J end by 7 bases, with 15 bases between. The CDR3 protein is CASSEALGGNGEKLFF. CDR3 DNA: TGTGCCAGCAGTGAAGCGCTTGGAGGGAACGGTGAAAAACTGTTTTTT.

The genes are TRBV4-3 and TRBJ2-1, with 14 bases matching TRBD2. The CDR3 totals 17 residues. In germline, CDR1 is LGHNA, CDR2 YSLEER. J lost 9 bases, V lost 0 bases, and 7 bases had no gene match. The CDR3 sequence: CASSQDSGTSGSREQFF. In DNA, the CDR3 is TGCGCCAGCAGCCAAGATTCGGGGACTAGCGGGAGTCGTGAGCAGTTCTTC.

J is TRBJ1-1 and V is TRBV6-5, with 10 positions matching TRBD1. In germline, CDR1 is MNHEY, CDR2 SVGAGI. The V segment lost 2 bases and the J segment 2 bases; nucleotides outside the gene matches: 5. The length of the CDR3 is 16 residues. CDR3 amino acids: CASSYPGTGENTEAFF. DNA of the CDR3: TGTGCCAGCAGTTACCCTGGGACAGGGGAAAACACTGAAGCTTTCTTT.

The rearrangement uses TRBV7-8 and TRBJ2-5, with 10 bases identical to TRBD2. Trimming at V came to 5 bases and at J to 7 bases, leaving 13 bases not matched to a gene. CDR3 size: 16 residues. The germline V gene encodes CDR1 SGHVS and CDR2 FQNEAQ. The CDR3 spells CASSPRTSGTTVTQYF. CDR3 bases: TGTGCCAGCAGCCCTCGGACTAGCGGAACCACAGTGACCCAGTACTTC.